This T cell receptor (beta chain) was recorded in a study of tumor-infiltrating lymphocytes in localized non-small cell lung cancer. Germline V gene data show CDR1 as MRHNA and CDR2 as SNTAGT. Deletions cut 8 bases from V and 10 bases from J, with 11 bases between. The CDR3 runs to 10 residues. Libraries were prepared by immunoSEQ multiplex PCR; TCRdb keeps only in-frame clonotypes and omits some of them. This sample yields 15,000 or so clones, of which 75% to 90% are seen a single time; roughly 3.7% belongs to the top ten. The source material was uninvolved lung tissue not adjacent to the tumor. This chain uses TRBV6-4 with TRBJ1-2; D perhaps matches TRBD1 (5 bases). The sequence was collected from a human donor with non-small cell lung cancer. In nucleotides, the CDR3 is TGTGCCAGCGGAAAGACAGACTACACCTTC. Translation gives CASGKTDYTF.